This TCR beta chain derives from a study of control samples from healthy donors and cancer patients. Here immunoSEQ multiplex PCR was the method, and the copy in TCRdb shows in-frame clones only, minus some. The table shows approximately 70,000 clones, with about 92% occurring only once. V lost 4 bases, J lost 1 base, and 8 bases lay in between. The length of the CDR3 is 14 residues. Germline assignment: CDR1 MNHEY and CDR2 SMNVEV (reference sequence). This clone turned up a few times. This clonotype originated in a man aged 55 to 70 with colorectal cancer. The material sequenced was PBMCs. The V call is TRBV27, the J call TRBJ2-1; TRBD1 might be the D (5 bases). The CDR3 sequence: CASSSTVSYNEQFF. In nucleotides, the CDR3 is TGTGCCAGCAGTTCGACAGTTTCCTACAATGAGCAGTTCTTC.